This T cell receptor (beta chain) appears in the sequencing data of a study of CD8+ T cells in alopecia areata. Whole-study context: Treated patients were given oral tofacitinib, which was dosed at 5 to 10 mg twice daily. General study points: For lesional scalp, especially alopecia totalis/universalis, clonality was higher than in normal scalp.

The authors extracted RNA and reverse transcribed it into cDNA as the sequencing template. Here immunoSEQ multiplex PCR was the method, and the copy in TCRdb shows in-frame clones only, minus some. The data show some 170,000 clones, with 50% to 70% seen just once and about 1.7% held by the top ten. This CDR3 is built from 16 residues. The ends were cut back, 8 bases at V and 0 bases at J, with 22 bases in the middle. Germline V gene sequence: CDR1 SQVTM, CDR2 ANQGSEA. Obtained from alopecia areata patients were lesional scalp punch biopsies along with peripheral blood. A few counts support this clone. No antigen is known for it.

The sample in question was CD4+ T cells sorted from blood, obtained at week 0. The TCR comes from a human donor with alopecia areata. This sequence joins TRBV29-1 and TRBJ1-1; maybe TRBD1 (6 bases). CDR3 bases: TGCAGCTTACGCCGAGACAACAGGGATTTGAACACTGAAGCTTTCTTT. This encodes CSLRRDNRDLNTEAFF.